One sample yielded the 14 T cell receptor beta chains listed below, sequenced in a study of blood T cell repertoires in COVID-19 (dated by TCRdb to the early 2020s). The method behind the library was the immunoSEQ multiplex PCR assay. As stored in TCRdb, this immuneACCESS dataset retains in-frame rearrangements with V and J assigned. A fraction of the clones does not appear; measured against another copy, unresolved V genes explain less than half of the discrepancy, and the remainder lacks a known reason. This sample is represented by some 340,000 clones; 90% of them were singletons. The top ten clonotypes cover approximately 4.1% of the sample. Sequenced sample: PBMCs or T cells enriched from blood (not recorded which). The receptors originated from a young woman who had been exposed to COVID-19.

This chain connects TRBV19 to TRBJ1-2, with TRBD1 identical over 9 bases. Per the germline V gene, CDR1 is LNHDA and CDR2 is SQIVND (reference sequence). V lost 7 bases, J lost 4 bases, and 10 bases stayed unmatched. The CDR3 is 15 amino acids. CDR3 sequence reads: CASTPGTGSGYGYTF. The CDR3 DNA reads TGTGCCAGTACCCCGGGGACAGGGAGTGGCTATGGCTACACCTTC.

The rearrangement joins TRBV5-1 to TRBJ1-2; D is unclear. Germline assignment: CDR1 SGHRS and CDR2 YFSETQ. V was shortened by 1 base and J by 0 bases, with 10 bases between the two germline ends. This CDR3 has 15 amino acids. The CDR3 DNA reads as TGCGCCAGCAGCTTGTACACAAGAACTAACTATGGCTACACCTTC. This codes for CASSLYTRTNYGYTF.

The chain couples TRBV6-5 to TRBJ1-5; D not certain. V was trimmed by 5 bases and J by 4 bases, leaving 9 bases between them. The length of the CDR3 is 13 residues. Germline V gene lookup returns CDR1 MNHEY and CDR2 SVGAGI. CDR3 sequence reads: CASSQRENQPQHF. The CDR3 bases are TGTGCCAGCAGTCAACGGGAGAATCAGCCCCAGCATTTT.

V is TRBV2 and J is TRBJ1-5, with TRBD1 matching 10 bases. Germline CDR1 reads SNHLY; CDR2 reads FYNNEI. This CDR3 comprises 15 residues. Trimming took 6 bases from V and 3 from J; bases not matched to a gene: 5. The CDR3 DNA follows: TGTGCCAGCAGAGACGGGACAGGGGACAATCAGCCCCAGCATTTT. This gives the protein CASRDGTGDNQPQHF.

V usage is TRBV5-5 and J usage is TRBJ2-5, with 10 bases identical to TRBD2. Germline-derived CDR1 and CDR2 are SGHKS and YYEKEE (reference sequence). With 5 bases clipped from V and 1 base from J, the junction kept 5 bases outside the gene matches. CDR3 length equals 15 residues. DNA of the CDR3: TGTGCCAGCAGGTTTAGCGGGGGGTCCCAAGAGACCCAGTACTTC. Translation: CASRFSGGSQETQYF.

J is TRBJ2-5 and V is TRBV3-1 (or the pseudogene TRBV3-2); no firm D call. Germline V gives CDR1 LGHDT, CDR2 YNNKEL (reference sequence). Trimming left V 3 bases short and J 7 bases short, with 12 bases between. The CDR3 extends over 13 amino acids. The CDR3 nucleotides are TGTGCCAGCAGCCAGCCCGCGGTTGGGACCCAGTACTTC. Its translation: CASSQPAVGTQYF.

V and J are TRBV9 and TRBJ2-7; 7 bases are shared with TRBD2. Germline CDR1 is SGDLS and CDR2 is YYNGEE. This CDR3 is built from 19 residues. V dropped 3 bases and J dropped 3; count of bases not matched to a gene: 21. The CDR3 DNA reads TGTGCCAGCAGCGAGTACCCCCACGGCGGGGGTGACGTTTTCTACGAGCAGTACTTC. Translation gives CASSEYPHGGGDVFYEQYF.

Only a few counts were recorded for this clone. Written as DNA, the CDR3 is TGTGCCAGCAGCCCATTATTGGAAGGACAGGGGGGTCACTATGGCTACACCTTC. Translation gives CASSPLLEGQGGHYGYTF. The rearrangement uses TRBV27 and TRBJ1-2, with 10 nucleotides matching TRBD1. Germline CDR1 and CDR2: MNHEY and SMNVEV (reference sequence). CDR3 length: 18 amino acids. The ends lost 6 bases at V and 3 bases at J; junction bases unmatched: 16.

As regards this clone: The sample carries other DNA sequences with the same CDR3. V and J are TRBV6-5 and TRBJ1-1, with TRBD1 identical over 7 bases. Per the germline V gene, CDR1 is MNHEY and CDR2 is SVGAGI. CDR3 length equals 15 residues. Unmatched junction bases numbered 3, after V lost 2 bases and J lost 0 bases. CDR3 nucleotides: TGTGCCAGCAGTTACAGTCAGGGGGTGAACACTGAAGCTTTCTTT. It specifies CASSYSQGVNTEAFF.

The gene calls are TRBV7-9 and TRBJ2-5, with TRBD2 identical over 8 bases. V shed 5 bases, J shed 5 bases, and the junction held 7 bases outside the gene matches. The CDR3 length is 14 residues. Germline V gene lookup returns CDR1 SEHNR and CDR2 FQNEAQ (reference sequence). CDR3 sequence: CASSVVAGRETQYF. Here the CDR3 DNA reads TGTGCCAGCAGCGTCGTAGCGGGGCGGGAGACCCAGTACTTC.

The V call is TRBV5-5, the J call TRBJ1-1, with 10 bases lining up with TRBD1. J was trimmed by 5 bases and V by 3 bases; bases with no gene match: 4. CDR3 length equals 14 residues. CDR1 is SGHKS, CDR2 YYEKEE, per germline (reference sequence). For the CDR3, the DNA is TGTGCCAGCAGCTCGCGGGACAGGGGTACTGAAGCTTTCTTT. Its protein is CASSSRDRGTEAFF.

The CDR3 is CASSVAPSYEQYF. The CDR3 nucleotides read TGTGCCAGCAGCGTAGCCCCCAGTTACGAGCAGTACTTC. This chain joins TRBV9 and TRBJ2-7; D is ambiguous. V was trimmed by 0 bases and J by 4 bases, leaving 8 bases between them. The CDR3 is 13 residues long. Germline V CDR1 and CDR2: SGDLS, YYNGEE. Full variable domain (rest looked up from reference TRBV9 and TRBJ2-7): DSGVTQTPKHLITATGQRVTLRCSPRSGDLSVYWYQQSLDQGLQFLIQYYNGEERAKGNILERFSAQQFPDLHSELNLSSLELGDSALYFCASSVAPSYEQYFGPGTRLTVT.

The V gene is TRBV19, the J gene TRBJ1-2; D is undetermined. Germline V CDR1 and CDR2: LNHDA, SQIVND (reference sequence). The CDR3 is made up of 12 amino acids. With 10 bases removed from V and 6 bases from J, the gap between germline ends came to 15 bases. The CDR3 DNA is TGTGCCACCCCCGCGGGAGAAAATGGCTACACCTTC. Translating it yields CATPAGENGYTF.

This chain connects TRBV28 to TRBJ2-7; TRBD1 agrees at 10 bases. The CDR3 has 15 residues. After removal of 6 bases from V and 1 base from J, the junction contained 6 bases not matched to a gene. Germline V CDR1 and CDR2: MDHEN, SYDVKM. CDR3: CASSTPGQGSYEQYF. The CDR3 DNA sequence: TGTGCCAGCAGCACGCCGGGACAGGGGTCCTACGAGCAGTACTTC.